This T cell receptor beta chain was sequenced in a study of control samples from healthy donors and cancer patients (dated by TCRdb to 2020 to 2021). The library relied on the immunoSEQ multiplex PCR assay. This is the immuneACCESS table as TCRdb keeps it, with only in-frame sequences that have V and J called. A part of the clones is gone; compared with another copy, unresolved V genes explain less than half, and the rest is unexplained. This sample gives 120,000 to 150,000 clones in total; about 89% of them show up just once. The ten largest clones capture about 4.9% of the sample. On this clone itself: What antigen it recognizes has not been identified. Qualities for individual bases were not recorded, and no much larger clone is one base off.

This TCR derives from a man in his thirties or forties in good health. Source material: blood.

In nucleotide form, the sequence is TGTGCCACCAGTGATTTATCGACGGGAGGGGCGAACACCGGGGAGCTGTTTTTT. Its protein reads: CATSDLSTGGANTGELFF. The V and J genes are TRBV24-1 and TRBJ2-2, with 8 middle bases fitting TRBD2. From a lookup of the germline V gene, CDR1 and CDR2 are KGHDR and SFDVKD. From cysteine to phenylalanine, the CDR3 is 18 amino acids long. CDR3 DNA only is kept here, 54 bases in frame from base 1. V and J are trimmed by 1 base and 0 bases, and the gene matches miss 6 bases of the junction.